Sequencing of this T cell receptor (beta chain) was carried out in a study of shared clonotypes between healthy human individuals (dated by TCRdb to the early 2020s). Notes on the research overall: A few men and a couple of women, aged 18 to 49 years, made up the cohort. Libraries were prepared and TCR repertoires were sequenced by different laboratories using diverse techniques, in order to increase sequencing depth and limit assay-specific biases. For each donor, CD4 naive and CD4 memory were each given three plates, CD8 naive was given two plates, and CD8 memory was given one plate. The study deeply sequenced blood TCR repertoires of five healthy adults to estimate repertoire size and the extent of clonotype sharing between individuals. Per donor, leukapheresis produced somewhere between about 0.94 and 9 billion PBMCs. Here is what the overall study found, with its caveats: Sampling was limited to blood, and TCR repertoires in tissue likely differ from TCR repertoires in blood. Larger estimated clonotype richness was generally found for naive subsets than for memory subsets. Because the study included only a small number of donors, the genetic and exposure-history diversity represented was limited. Pairwise subsampling indicated that sequencing depth was expected to affect the degree of clonotype sharing among donors. Clonotypes shared by all four sorted-subset donors showed higher generation probabilities than non-shared clonotypes. Incomplete sequencing was indicated by rarefaction of sorted-subset datasets, despite the large sequencing depth. Sharing across several donors was observed for about 5% of naive CD4, 3% to 4% of naive CD8, around 2.5% of memory CD4, and around 0.44% of memory CD8 clonotypes.

The junction carries 15 bases between V and J, which are trimmed by 5 bases and 4 bases respectively. From a lookup of the germline V gene (reference sequence), CDR1 and CDR2 are MNHEY and SMNVEV. Measured from the cysteine to the phenylalanine, the CDR3 is 14 residues long. Here the CDR3 DNA is all that survives: 42 bases in frame from base 1. This clone was seen only a few times. Its antigen has not been determined. No base qualities exist here, and no much larger clone lies one base off it. TCR CDR3 regions were amplified from genomic DNA by multiplex PCR using the deep immunoSEQ assay. Extracted genomic DNA from each cell subset was spread evenly across all wells of several immunoSEQ 96-well plates, with each plate serving as a replicate. Each replicate PCR for sorted subsets received around 200 ng genomic DNA, equal to some 32,000 T cell genomes. Purified libraries were quantified with a Qubit 3.0 fluorometer, sized on a Bioanalyzer 2100, and re-quantified with the KAPA Library Quantification kit. A separate single-read 150-cycle Illumina NextSeq 550 flow cell was used to sequence each immunoSEQ 96-well plate. The authors' pipeline ran thus. Because only junctional sequences without quality scores were contained in the immunoSEQ output, filtering matching that applied to full-length reads could not be performed. To assign V/J genes and CDR3, sequences were annotated against IMGT germline references using PyIR, a Python wrapper for IgBLAST v1.9. Reads were filtered out if the reads had weak V/J assignments (E-value above 1e-6), no CDR3, stop codons, out-of-frame junctions, or ambiguous translated residues. A V3J clonotype was defined by an identical inferred V gene, J gene, and CDR3 amino acid sequence. Percentage overlap between repertoires was computed as shared unique clonotypes divided by the size of the smaller repertoire. Repertoire richness was assessed with RTK rarefaction, the Chao1 estimator, and Recon v2.1 estimates of unobserved clonotypes. Generation probabilities for all TCRbeta clonotypes obtained by the gDNA method from a handful of donors were computed using OLGA. In its TCRdb copy, this immuneACCESS table keeps in-frame sequences only and misses some clones. Where compared with another copy, unresolved V genes explain less than half of these, and the others have no known cause. That table supplies the V and J calls and clone size; D and trimming were determined from the DNA. In all, the sample holds about 2.5 million clones, and roughly 90% of those were seen once. The ten biggest clones cover 0.3% to 0.4% of the sample.

The donors were healthy, HIV-negative adults with no recently reported acute infections or vaccinations. Only Caucasian adults living in Nashville, Tennessee, USA were represented among the donors. CD4+ T cells were enriched by magnetic negative selection; naive cells were then positively selected on CD45RA, and the negative fraction formed the memory subset. After blood collection by leukapheresis, PBMCs were isolated using Ficoll-Histopaque density gradient centrifugation and then cryopreserved in the vapor phase of liquid nitrogen. Analytical flow cytometry was used to check the purity and quantity of every magnetically sorted T cell population. From each sorted fraction, genomic DNA was isolated and quantified by UV absorbance on a Nanodrop 2000c.

Input material: naive CD4+ T cells from PBMCs. The sample's cell subset or site, from its label and the paper: CD45RA+ positively selected. The sequence links TRBV27 to TRBJ2-7; the D segment cannot be called with confidence. The clonotype was recovered from a man between 18 and 29 years old in good health. Some clones in this sample may be carry-over from other donors' samples. The DNA sequence follows: TGTGCCAGCAGTCCCAATCTTGGGCTATACGAGCAGTACTTC. Translated, it gives CASSPNLGLYEQYF.